This TCR beta chain was captured in a study of T cells in Graves' hyperthyroidism and ophthalmopathy. After removal of 3 bases from V and 5 bases from J, the junction contained 7 bases not matched to a gene. This CDR3 comprises 15 residues. In germline, CDR1 is MGHRA, CDR2 YSYEKL. There were TCR beta CDR3 regions amplified from RNA transcripts. Carried out on the TCR CDR3, a first-round RT-PCR used the HTBI primer set. TCRdb called the multiplex PCR reads again in MiXCR, with one record for every CDR3 protein. The table records roughly 750,000 distinct CDR3 sequences, roughly 15% of them present only once.

The sequence was collected from a man aged 18 to 29 with Graves' hyperthyroidism. This rearrangement joins TRBV4-1 to TRBJ2-3; TRBD2 matches at 8 bases. Sequenced input: blood. CDR3 sequence (DNA): TGCGCCAGCAGCCAGTTCGGGACTAGGGAAGATACGCAGTATTTT. Amino acid sequence: CASSQFGTREDTQYF.